The rows below give T cell receptor beta chains drawn from one sample of a study of T cells in Graves' hyperthyroidism and ophthalmopathy. MiXCR, run by TCRdb on the multiplex PCR reads, gives a single entry per CDR3 protein. The table lists approximately 300,000 distinct CDR3 sequences, 15% to 20% of them singletons. The material sequenced was blood. The receptors shown here come from a man in his fifties or sixties with Graves' ophthalmopathy. The CDR3 runs from the conserved cysteine through the conserved F or W. The D gene is left open where the match is weak. The size of a clone is reported for some rows only, either as once, few or many, or as a class for expanded clones.

v_gene: TRBV5-4
j_gene: TRBJ2-3
d_gene: .
abundance: few
CDR3nt: TGTGCCAGCAGCTTGTTGACGGGTATCACAGATACGCAGTATTTT
CDR3aa: CASSLLTGITDTQYF

v_gene: TRBV3-1
j_gene: TRBJ2-2
d_gene: TRBD2
abundance: .
CDR3nt: TGTGCCAGCAGCCAGAGGACTAGCGGGAGATGGACCGGGGAGCTGTTTTTT
CDR3aa: CASSQRTSGRWTGELFF

v_gene: TRBV3-1
j_gene: TRBJ2-3
d_gene: TRBD2
abundance: many
CDR3nt: TGTGCCAGCAGCCAAGATCTTCCGGGAGGGGACACAGATACGCAGTATTTT
CDR3aa: CASSQDLPGGDTDTQYF

v_gene: TRBV27
j_gene: TRBJ2-1
d_gene: TRBD2
abundance: many
CDR3nt: TGTGCCAGCAGTTTAGGGCCTAGCGGAGGCTCCTACAATGAGCAGTTCTTC
CDR3aa: CASSLGPSGGSYNEQFF

v_gene: TRBV20-1
j_gene: TRBJ2-5
d_gene: .
abundance: many
CDR3nt: TGCAGTGCTAGCGGAGGAGGTGGGGGGGCGTGGGAGACCCAGTACTTC
CDR3aa: CSASGGGGGAWETQYF

v_gene: TRBV27
j_gene: TRBJ2-3
d_gene: TRBD2
abundance: few
CDR3nt: TGTGCCAGCAGTTTATGGAGCGGGAGAGGCGCAGATACGCAGTATTTT
CDR3aa: CASSLWSGRGADTQYF

v_gene: TRBV20-1
j_gene: TRBJ1-5
d_gene: TRBD1
abundance: .
CDR3nt: TGCAGTGCTAGACAGACAGGGACAAATCAGCCCCAGCATTTT
CDR3aa: CSARQTGTNQPQHF

v_gene: TRBV15
j_gene: TRBJ2-5
d_gene: TRBD2
abundance: .
CDR3nt: TGTGCCACCAGCAGAAATCGACTAGCGGAGAACGTCGAGACCCAGTACTTC
CDR3aa: CATSRNRLAENVETQYF

v_gene: TRBV12-3/TRBV12-4
j_gene: TRBJ1-5
d_gene: .
abundance: many
CDR3nt: TGTGCCAGCACTCTTAGGAGGGTGGGGGCGCGAAATGATCAGCCCCAGCATTTT
CDR3aa: CASTLRRVGARNDQPQHF

v_gene: TRBV6-2/TRBV6-3
j_gene: TRBJ2-5
d_gene: TRBD1
abundance: .
CDR3nt: TGTGCCAGCAGTCCGACAGGGACCGAAGAGACCCAGTACTTC
CDR3aa: CASSPTGTEETQYF

v_gene: TRBV6-1
j_gene: TRBJ2-7
d_gene: .
abundance: few
CDR3nt: TGTGCCAGCAGGGCAGCTACCTACGAGCAGTACTTC
CDR3aa: CASRAATYEQYF

v_gene: TRBV6-1
j_gene: TRBJ2-6
d_gene: TRBD2
abundance: .
CDR3nt: TGTGCCAGCAGCCTTTGGGGACTAGCGGACTTCTCTGGGGCCAACGTCCTGACTTTC
CDR3aa: CASSLWGLADFSGANVLTF

v_gene: TRBV27
j_gene: TRBJ2-3
d_gene: .
abundance: many
CDR3nt: TGTGCCAGCCAATTATCGCAATTCACAGATACGCAGTATTTT
CDR3aa: CASQLSQFTDTQYF

v_gene: TRBV27
j_gene: TRBJ2-7
d_gene: .
abundance: .
CDR3nt: TGTGCCAGCAGCCTCGCCCTAGGGCGGCACGAGCAGTACTTC
CDR3aa: CASSLALGRHEQYF

v_gene: TRBV7-9
j_gene: TRBJ1-2
d_gene: TRBD1
abundance: .
CDR3nt: TGTGCCAGCAGCTGGACGGGACAGGGGAGTGGCTACACCTTC
CDR3aa: CASSWTGQGSGYTF

v_gene: TRBV4-1
j_gene: TRBJ2-3
d_gene: .
abundance: few
CDR3nt: TGCGCCAGCAGCCCTTCTGCTAGCGTGACAGATACGCAGTATTTT
CDR3aa: CASSPSASVTDTQYF

v_gene: TRBV4-1
j_gene: TRBJ2-1
d_gene: TRBD2
abundance: .
CDR3nt: TGCGCCAGCAGCCAAGGACTAGCGGGGGACAATGAGCAGTTCTTC
CDR3aa: CASSQGLAGDNEQFF

v_gene: TRBV5-1
j_gene: TRBJ2-1
d_gene: TRBD2
abundance: .
CDR3nt: TGCGCCAGCAGCGCACAGGCCCCCAGCGGGGGATACAATAAGCAGTTCTTC
CDR3aa: CASSAQAPSGGYNKQFF

v_gene: TRBV20-1
j_gene: TRBJ2-7
d_gene: .
abundance: many
CDR3nt: TGCAGTGCGAAAGGGTTCGGTTACCCCTACGAGCAGTACTTC
CDR3aa: CSAKGFGYPYEQYF

v_gene: TRBV11-2
j_gene: TRBJ2-1
d_gene: TRBD1
abundance: .
CDR3nt: TGTGCCAGCAGCTTCGGACAGGGGACCGGTGAGCAGTTCTTC
CDR3aa: CASSFGQGTGEQFF

v_gene: TRBV18
j_gene: TRBJ2-7
d_gene: .
abundance: many
CDR3nt: TGTGCCAGCTCACCTCCTAGGGGGGCCTACGAGCAGTACTTC
CDR3aa: CASSPPRGAYEQYF

v_gene: TRBV4-2
j_gene: TRBJ2-1
d_gene: TRBD2
abundance: .
CDR3nt: TGTGCCAGCAGCCCCCGGCTAGCGGGGGTAAATGAGCAGTTCTTC
CDR3aa: CASSPRLAGVNEQFF

v_gene: TRBV3-1
j_gene: TRBJ1-1
d_gene: .
abundance: many
CDR3nt: TGTGCCAGCAGCCAAGGGGCATCCGAAGCTTTCTTT
CDR3aa: CASSQGASEAFF

v_gene: TRBV6-2/TRBV6-3
j_gene: TRBJ1-4
d_gene: .
abundance: few
CDR3nt: TGTGCCAGCAGTCCCAGGGGAGAGGATGAAAAACTGTTTTTT
CDR3aa: CASSPRGEDEKLFF

v_gene: TRBV5-1
j_gene: TRBJ2-7
d_gene: .
abundance: .
CDR3nt: TGCGCCAGCACCGTTCTAAGGGGTATGGACCACGAGCAGTACTTC
CDR3aa: CASTVLRGMDHEQYF

v_gene: TRBV30
j_gene: TRBJ2-2
d_gene: .
abundance: many
CDR3nt: TGTGCCTGGAGCCCCAAGGGGGGTAGCGTGTACACCGGGGAGCTGTTTTTT
CDR3aa: CAWSPKGGSVYTGELFF

v_gene: TRBV6-2/TRBV6-3
j_gene: TRBJ1-1
d_gene: .
abundance: .
CDR3nt: TGTGCCAGCAGCCTAAGGGGTCGGGAAGCTTTCTTT
CDR3aa: CASSLRGREAFF

v_gene: TRBV15
j_gene: TRBJ1-2
d_gene: .
abundance: many
CDR3nt: TGTGCCACCAGCAGAGATCGTTTATCGGAAGGGTACTATGGCTACACCTTC
CDR3aa: CATSRDRLSEGYYGYTF

v_gene: TRBV6-4
j_gene: TRBJ1-6
d_gene: .
abundance: few
CDR3nt: TGTGCCAGCAGTGACTCAGGGAATTCACCCCTCCACTTT
CDR3aa: CASSDSGNSPLHF

v_gene: TRBV3-1
j_gene: TRBJ2-5
d_gene: .
abundance: few
CDR3nt: TGTGCCAGCAGCTCTCAGGGGGAGGAAGAGACCCAGTACTTC
CDR3aa: CASSSQGEEETQYF

v_gene: TRBV9
j_gene: TRBJ2-2
d_gene: TRBD1
abundance: .
CDR3nt: TGTGCCAGCAGCGGACAGGGGGGGGACACCGGGGAGCTGTTTTTT
CDR3aa: CASSGQGGDTGELFF

v_gene: TRBV20-1
j_gene: TRBJ1-2
d_gene: .
abundance: few
CDR3nt: TGCAGTGCCATTTTTCCGGGGGCCCCTGATAGCTATGGCTACACCTTC
CDR3aa: CSAIFPGAPDSYGYTF

v_gene: TRBV7-9
j_gene: TRBJ2-1
d_gene: .
abundance: many
CDR3nt: TGTGCCAGCAGCTTAGCGGTAGCGGAGTCCTACAATGAGCAGTTCTTC
CDR3aa: CASSLAVAESYNEQFF

v_gene: TRBV14
j_gene: TRBJ2-3
d_gene: TRBD2
abundance: .
CDR3nt: TGTGCCAGCAGCCAGCTAGCGGATGGGGCAGATACGCAGTATTTT
CDR3aa: CASSQLADGADTQYF

v_gene: TRBV7-3
j_gene: TRBJ2-3
d_gene: .
abundance: .
CDR3nt: TGTGCCAGCAGCCCCTTTCCGAGGGGGGCTAGCACAGATACGCAGTATTTT
CDR3aa: CASSPFPRGASTDTQYF

v_gene: TRBV3-1
j_gene: TRBJ2-2
d_gene: TRBD1
abundance: once
CDR3nt: TGTGCCAGCAGCGTCAGGGACAGAAACACCGGGGAGCCGTTTTTT
CDR3aa: CASSVRDRNTGEPFF

v_gene: TRBV28
j_gene: TRBJ1-2
d_gene: TRBD1
abundance: many
CDR3nt: TGTGCCAGCAGTAGGGGGACAGGGGACGGCTACACCTTC
CDR3aa: CASSRGTGDGYTF

v_gene: TRBV11-3
j_gene: TRBJ2-7
d_gene: .
abundance: many
CDR3nt: TGTGCCAGCAGCTTCTCTAGCCCAGGGGAGCAGTACTTC
CDR3aa: CASSFSSPGEQYF

v_gene: TRBV18
j_gene: TRBJ1-4
d_gene: .
abundance: many
CDR3nt: TGTGCCAGCTCACCAGGGGGCCAGAATGAAAAACTGTTTTTT
CDR3aa: CASSPGGQNEKLFF

v_gene: TRBV14
j_gene: TRBJ1-1
d_gene: .
abundance: .
CDR3nt: TGTGCCAGCAGACTCCAAGCTTTCTTT
CDR3aa: CASRLQAFF

v_gene: TRBV7-7
j_gene: TRBJ2-7
d_gene: TRBD1
abundance: .
CDR3nt: TGTGCTAGCAGCGCCGGGACAGGGGTGCAGTACTTC
CDR3aa: CASSAGTGVQYF

v_gene: TRBV28
j_gene: TRBJ1-4
d_gene: .
abundance: .
CDR3nt: TGTGCCAGCAGTGCGACGAATAATGAAAAACTGTTTTTT
CDR3aa: CASSATNNEKLFF

v_gene: TRBV6-1
j_gene: TRBJ2-7
d_gene: .
abundance: .
CDR3nt: TGTGCCAGCAACGAATCGCCCCAGGCAGGCTACGAGCAGTACTTC
CDR3aa: CASNESPQAGYEQYF

v_gene: TRBV10-1
j_gene: TRBJ2-3
d_gene: .
abundance: .
CDR3nt: TGCGCCAGCAGATTGGTCGCAGATACGCAGTATTTT
CDR3aa: CASRLVADTQYF

v_gene: TRBV20-1
j_gene: TRBJ2-3
d_gene: TRBD2
abundance: many
CDR3nt: TGCAGTGCCCAGACTAGCGGGATCACAGATACGCAGTATTTT
CDR3aa: CSAQTSGITDTQYF

v_gene: TRBV20-1
j_gene: TRBJ1-4
d_gene: TRBD1
abundance: .
CDR3nt: TGCAGTGCTAGAGACGTACAGACAGGGACTAATGAAAAACTGTTTTTT
CDR3aa: CSARDVQTGTNEKLFF

v_gene: TRBV11-2
j_gene: TRBJ1-1
d_gene: .
abundance: .
CDR3nt: TGTGCCAGCAGCTTAAAGGCTGAAGCTTTCTTT
CDR3aa: CASSLKAEAFF

v_gene: TRBV7-2
j_gene: TRBJ1-3
d_gene: .
abundance: .
CDR3nt: .
CDR3aa: CASSLTSGSWFEQYFGPDTIYF

v_gene: TRBV20-1
j_gene: TRBJ1-2
d_gene: TRBD1
abundance: .
CDR3nt: TGCAGTGCCTCCGGGACAGGGTCTTTTGGCTACACCTTC
CDR3aa: CSASGTGSFGYTF

v_gene: TRBV3-1
j_gene: TRBJ2-3
d_gene: TRBD1
abundance: few
CDR3nt: TGTGCCAGCAGCGTTCGACAGGGGGTTTCCCCTACGCAGTATTTT
CDR3aa: CASSVRQGVSPTQYF

v_gene: TRBV11-1
j_gene: TRBJ2-7
d_gene: .
abundance: many
CDR3nt: TGTGCCAGCAGCTCACAGGGTCTGGGCGCCTACGAGCAGTACTTC
CDR3aa: CASSSQGLGAYEQYF

v_gene: TRBV5-1
j_gene: TRBJ2-3
d_gene: TRBD2
abundance: .
CDR3nt: TGCGCCAGCAGGGGAGGGGCAGCGGCGGCCCTCACAGATACGCAGTATTTT
CDR3aa: CASRGGAAAALTDTQYF

v_gene: TRBV7-9
j_gene: TRBJ2-2
d_gene: .
abundance: .
CDR3nt: TGTGCCAGCAGCTTATTTCGGATCTCGAACACCGGGGAGCTGTTTTTT
CDR3aa: CASSLFRISNTGELFF

v_gene: TRBV28
j_gene: TRBJ1-2
d_gene: .
abundance: few
CDR3nt: TGTGCCAGCAGGGGATCTTACGGGAATGGCTACACCTTC
CDR3aa: CASRGSYGNGYTF

v_gene: TRBV28
j_gene: TRBJ2-1
d_gene: TRBD2
abundance: many
CDR3nt: TGTGCCAGCAGTTTGCGTCGACTAGCGGGAGTCAACAATGAGCAGTTCTTC
CDR3aa: CASSLRRLAGVNNEQFF

v_gene: TRBV7-2
j_gene: TRBJ2-1
d_gene: .
abundance: many
CDR3nt: TGTGCCAGCAGCTTATCGCAGTCTAGGGTCAATGAGCAGTTCTTC
CDR3aa: CASSLSQSRVNEQFF

v_gene: TRBV4-1
j_gene: TRBJ2-4
d_gene: .
abundance: .
CDR3nt: TGCGCCAGCAGCCAAGGGATAGCCAAAAACATTCAGTACTTC
CDR3aa: CASSQGIAKNIQYF

v_gene: TRBV24-1
j_gene: TRBJ2-2
d_gene: .
abundance: .
CDR3nt: TGTGCCACCAGATCCTCGTGGGTGGACACCGGGGAGCTGTTTTTT
CDR3aa: CATRSSWVDTGELFF

v_gene: TRBV9
j_gene: TRBJ2-2
d_gene: .
abundance: .
CDR3nt: TGTGCCAGCAGAAAACAGGGTAGCGGGGAGCTGTTTTTT
CDR3aa: CASRKQGSGELFF

v_gene: TRBV2
j_gene: TRBJ1-5
d_gene: TRBD1
abundance: many
CDR3nt: TGTGCCAGCAGTGAGTTAACAGGGGATAGCAATCAGCCCCAGCATTTT
CDR3aa: CASSELTGDSNQPQHF